Shown below are 32 T cell receptor beta chains from a single sample sequenced in a study of CD8 T cells in Susac syndrome. An input of roughly 0.45 to 1 ug of RNA was subjected to reverse transcription using random hexamers. TCRdb re-called the immunoSEQ multiplex PCR reads through MiXCR, storing one row per CDR3 protein. The sample lists roughly 120,000 distinct CDR3 sequences; roughly 97% were seen once. Sequencing input: CD4+ T cells from PBMCs. Receptors were obtained from a human donor in good health.

This chain joins TRBV5-1 and TRBJ2-3; D is undetermined. The V and J ends lost 0 bases and 3 bases respectively, with 11 bases between them. CDR1 and CDR2 (germline): SGHRS, YFSETQ. The CDR3 is 15 residues long. CDR3 in DNA: TGCGCCAGCAGCTTGGCTGGAGATCTGACAGATACGCAGTATTTT. Translation: CASSLAGDLTDTQYF.

The J gene is TRBJ1-2, the V gene TRBV7-9; D possibly corresponds to TRBD1 (6 bases). V lost 5 bases and J lost 4, with 11 bases in between. There are 13 residues in the CDR3. CDR1 and CDR2 (germline): SEHNR, FQNEAQ (reference sequence). CDR3 nucleotides: TGTGCCAGCAGCATCGGACAGTCCTATGGCTACACCTTC. Encoded protein: CASSIGQSYGYTF.

The chain uses TRBV7-3 and TRBJ2-2; 7 bases agree with TRBD1. V was clipped by 6 bases and J by 7 bases; unmatched bases: 5. Germline lookup yields CDR1 SGHTA and CDR2 FQGTGA. The CDR3 has 13 residues. The CDR3 sequence is CASRPQGHGELFF. The CDR3 DNA reads as TGTGCCAGCAGACCACAGGGGCACGGGGAGCTGTTTTTT. The full variable domain, its missing parts supplied by reference TRBV7-3 and TRBJ2-2, is GAGVSQTPSNKVTEKGKYVELRCDPISGHTALYWYRQSLGQGPEFLIYFQGTGAADDSGLPNDRFFAVRPEGSVSTLKIQRTERGDSAVYLCASRPQGHGELFFGEGSRLTVL.

The chain carries TRBV29-1 and TRBJ1-2, with a possible D match to TRBD1 (6 bases). CDR1 is SQVTM, CDR2 ANQGSEA, per germline. The CDR3 has 13 amino acids. V was pared by 7 bases and J by 2 bases, with 14 bases between. CDR3 sequence: CSAALRGNYGYTF. The DNA for the CDR3 is TGCAGCGCCGCCCTCAGGGGCAACTATGGCTACACCTTC.

The V gene is TRBV5-1, the J gene TRBJ2-2; D remains ambiguous. V gave up 4 bases and J gave up 0 bases, with 10 bases separating them. The germline gives CDR1 SGHRS, CDR2 YFSETQ. The CDR3 length is 15 residues. The CDR3 DNA is TGCGCCAGCAGCGCTAGTACTACGAACACCGGGGAGCTGTTTTTT. Its protein product is CASSASTTNTGELFF.

This clonotype was seen more than once but under ten times. V usage is TRBV4-3 and J usage is TRBJ2-5, with D unresolved. The CDR3 extends over 13 amino acids. Germline values: CDR1 LGHNA, CDR2 YSLEER. The germline V and J ends were trimmed by 3 bases and 1 base, with 6 bases remaining between them. The CDR3 nucleotides are TGCGCCAGCAGCCAGGGCCTCCAAGAGACCCAGTACTTC. Translation: CASSQGLQETQYF.

The chain links TRBV24-1 to TRBJ1-5, with unresolved D. Trimming shortened V by 3 bases and J by 3 bases, and 14 bases separated the two germline ends. CDR3 length: 16 residues. CDR1 and CDR2 (germline): KGHDR, SFDVKD. CDR3: CATSDSFGRSNQPQHF. The CDR3 DNA follows: TGTGCCACCAGTGATAGTTTCGGACGCTCCAATCAGCCCCAGCATTTT.

The V call is TRBV4-1, the J call TRBJ2-7; D is unresolved. Deletions cut 4 bases from V and 1 base from J, with 11 bases between. This CDR3 has 14 residues. Germline V gene sequence: CDR1 MGHRA, CDR2 YSYEKL. The CDR3 DNA is TGCGCCAGCAGCCCTATACAGCCTTCCTACGAGCAGTACTTC. Translated: CASSPIQPSYEQYF.

This clonotype was counted between two and nine times. The rearrangement uses TRBV29-1 and TRBJ2-1, with D tentatively TRBD1 (5 bases). Trimming took 6 bases from V and 5 from J, leaving 8 bases between them. In germline, CDR1 is SQVTM, CDR2 ANQGSEA. The CDR3 extends over 11 amino acids. The CDR3 DNA is TGCAGCGTGACAGCAAACAATGAGCAGTTCTTC. Its translation: CSVTANNEQFF.

The rearrangement links TRBV4-1 to TRBJ1-4; D gene uncertain. Trimming took off 7 bases at V and 1 base at J, with 10 bases between the two ends. From germline, CDR1 is MGHRA and CDR2 YSYEKL. This CDR3 spans 14 amino acids. CDR3 sequence: CASTVSGTNEKLFF. CDR3 bases: TGCGCCAGCACCGTCTCAGGAACTAATGAAAAACTGTTTTTT.

The CDR3: CASSHTIGGQGSGGYTF. The DNA of the CDR3 is TGTGCCAGCAGTCACACCATAGGGGGACAGGGATCGGGTGGCTACACCTTC. The chain is built from TRBV6-5 and TRBJ1-2, with 9 positions matching TRBD1. The germline CDR1 and CDR2 sequences are MNHEY and SVGAGI. V trimming: 5 bases; J trimming: 7 bases; junction bases outside the gene matches: 17. The CDR3 spans 17 residues.

This clonotype has just a few counts. The chain uses TRBV19 and TRBJ1-1, with a weak D call TRBD1 (5 bases). The V gene lost 5 bases and the J gene lost 1 base, with 11 bases spanning the gap. CDR1 and CDR2 from the germline V gene are LNHDA and SQIVND (reference sequence). The length of the CDR3 is 14 residues. CDR3 nucleotide sequence: TGTGCCAGTAGTCTACGTGGGGGGAACACTGAAGCTTTCTTT. Residues: CASSLRGGNTEAFF.

V and J are TRBV28 and TRBJ1-2; 7 positions agree with TRBD1. The V and J ends lost 7 bases and 3 bases, in that order; junction bases with no gene match: 2. The CDR3 has 12 amino acids. Germline values: CDR1 MDHEN, CDR2 SYDVKM. CDR3 loop: CASNTGDYGYTF. Here the CDR3 DNA reads TGTGCCAGCAACACAGGGGACTATGGCTACACCTTC.

J is TRBJ1-1 and V is TRBV18, with 9 bases matching TRBD1. Per the germline V gene, CDR1 is KGHSH and CDR2 is LQKENI. The V segment lost 3 bases and the J segment 5 bases; nucleotides outside the gene matches: 4. The CDR3 runs to 14 residues. The CDR3 spells CASSPTTGGTEAFF. DNA of the CDR3: TGTGCCAGCTCACCCACGACAGGGGGTACTGAAGCTTTCTTT.

The V gene is TRBV6-5, the J gene TRBJ2-7; weak D call: TRBD2 (5 bases). Germline CDR1 is MNHEY and CDR2 is SVGAGI. There are 16 residues in the CDR3. V was cut by 1 base and J by 0 bases, with 13 bases left in between. The CDR3 DNA reads as TGTGCCAGCAGTTACTACCGGGGTTACAGCTCCTACGAGCAGTACTTC. Protein: CASSYYRGYSSYEQYF.

The chain couples TRBV29-1 to TRBJ1-2; 9 positions match TRBD1. CDR1 and CDR2 (germline): SQVTM, ANQGSEA. V was pared by 4 bases and J by 2 bases, with 5 bases of the junction left unmatched. The CDR3 loop spans 14 amino acids. The CDR3 DNA follows: TGCAGCGTTGCCCCCGGGACAGGGAACTATGGCTACACCTTC. This sequence encodes CSVAPGTGNYGYTF. The full variable domain, its missing parts supplied by reference TRBV29-1 and TRBJ1-2, is SAVISQKPSRDICQRGTSLTIQCQVDSQVTMMFWYRQQPGQSLTLIATANQGSEATYESGFVIDKFPISRPNLTFSTLTVSNMSPEDSSIYLCSVAPGTGNYGYTFGSGTRLTVV.

This chain links TRBV6-5 with TRBJ2-7, with 7 bases matching TRBD1. V gave up 4 bases and J gave up 2 bases; unmatched junction bases: 5. The germline V gene encodes CDR1 MNHEY and CDR2 SVGAGI. The CDR3 extends over 14 amino acids. The CDR3 sequence is CASSSRGGPYEQYF. The CDR3 DNA reads as TGTGCCAGCAGTTCTCGAGGGGGCCCCTACGAGCAGTACTTC.

The genes are TRBV7-9 and TRBJ1-5; D call uncertain. Trimming cost V 1 base and J 3 bases, with 13 bases left between them. CDR3 length equals 16 residues. The V gene's germline CDR1 is SEHNR and CDR2 FQNEAQ (reference sequence). CDR3 in DNA: TGTGCCAGCAGCTTAGGGACCGCAGGTGCCAATCAGCCCCAGCATTTT. It specifies CASSLGTAGANQPQHF.

This clonotype was detected once. The chain recombines TRBV24-1 with TRBJ1-5; no reliable D call. Trimming left V 3 bases short and J 1 base short, with 9 bases between. Germline lookup yields CDR1 KGHDR and CDR2 SFDVKD. The length of the CDR3 is 15 residues. This CDR3 reads CATSDAGTSNQPQHF. The CDR3 DNA is TGTGCCACCAGTGATGCCGGCACCAGCAATCAGCCCCAGCATTTT.

This rearrangement joins TRBV18 to TRBJ2-7; 7 bases are shared with TRBD2. This CDR3 comprises 13 residues. V shed 3 bases, J shed 6 bases, and the junction held 5 bases outside the gene matches. CDR1 KGHSH and CDR2 LQKENI come from the germline V gene. CDR3: CASSPSPGGEQYF. The CDR3 DNA sequence: TGTGCCAGCTCACCGTCTCCGGGAGGCGAGCAGTACTTC.

This sequence joins TRBV6-5 and TRBJ2-7, with D perhaps matching TRBD1 or TRBD2 (5 bases each). V lost 6 bases, J lost 3 bases, and 15 bases lay in between. This CDR3 has 14 residues. From germline, CDR1 is MNHEY and CDR2 SVGAGI. Written as DNA, the CDR3 is TGTGCCAGCAGAACCCCAGGGACCCTCTACGAGCAGTACTTC. It yields the protein CASRTPGTLYEQYF.

This rearrangement joins TRBV2 to TRBJ1-1; D perhaps matches TRBD1 (5 bases). Trimming stripped 8 bases from V and 0 bases from J, with 13 bases between. Germline V gives CDR1 SNHLY, CDR2 FYNNEI. CDR3 size: 14 residues. The CDR3 sequence is CASQLGVLNTEAFF. CDR3 DNA: TGTGCCAGCCAATTAGGGGTACTGAACACTGAAGCTTTCTTT.

The V and J genes are TRBV18 and TRBJ2-7; D is ambiguous. Germline V gene sequence: CDR1 KGHSH, CDR2 LQKENI. This CDR3 spans 14 amino acids. Trimming left V 5 bases short and J 7 bases short, with 18 bases between. CDR3 sequence (DNA): TGTGCCAGCTCAGCTGACCATGGCCTCTATGAGCAGTACTTC. Protein: CASSADHGLYEQYF.

This chain connects TRBV5-1 to TRBJ2-2, with 8 bases matching TRBD1. The CDR3 consists of 16 residues. Germline V gene lookup returns CDR1 SGHRS and CDR2 YFSETQ. V dropped 6 bases and J dropped 5; count of bases not matched to a gene: 12. The CDR3 DNA follows: TGCGCCAGCACGCCCGGGGGACAGGCGAGAACCGGGGAGCTGTTTTTT. Its translation: CASTPGGQARTGELFF.

J is TRBJ2-7 and V is TRBV6-2 or TRBV6-3, with a weak D call TRBD1 (5 bases). CDR1 is MNHEY and CDR2 is SVGEGT in the germline V gene. The CDR3 is 14 amino acids. V lost 2 bases to trimming and J lost 2 bases, with 10 bases between them. The CDR3 loop reads CASSYGQGTYEQYF. The CDR3 DNA is TGTGCCAGCAGTTACGGGCAGGGTACCTACGAGCAGTACTTC.

The gene calls are TRBV20-1 and TRBJ2-7; maybe TRBD1 (7 bases). Per the germline V gene, CDR1 is DFQATT and CDR2 is SNEGSKA (reference sequence). V was shortened by 7 bases and J by 4 bases, with 14 bases between the two germline ends. The CDR3 consists of 12 residues. The DNA of the CDR3 is TGCAGTGTCGCGGGACAGAATTACGAGCAGTACTTC. This gives the protein CSVAGQNYEQYF.

V is TRBV29-1 and J is TRBJ2-1; 9 bases map to TRBD2. The germline V gene has CDR1 SQVTM and CDR2 ANQGSEA. V lost 0 bases to trimming and J lost 7 bases; unmatched junction nucleotides: 7. The CDR3 is 15 amino acids. In nucleotides, the CDR3 is TGCAGCGTTGAAGAGGGCGGGAGCGGGAGGAATGAGCAGTTCTTC. Translated: CSVEEGGSGRNEQFF.

The chain recombines TRBV11-2 with TRBJ2-3, with D unresolved. CDR3 length equals 16 residues. V gave up 5 bases and J gave up 1 base, with 16 bases separating them. CDR1 and CDR2 (germline): SGHAT, FQNNGV. The CDR3 DNA reads TGTGCCAGCAGCGCTGAGTCGCGGAGCGGCACAGATACGCAGTATTTT. It yields the protein CASSAESRSGTDTQYF.

This clonotype has only one observation. The chain recombines TRBV7-2 with TRBJ2-3; 11 bases fit TRBD2. CDR1 and CDR2 from the germline V gene are SGHTA and FQGNSA. The CDR3 has 15 residues. The V and J ends lost 5 bases and 2 bases, in that order; junction bases with no gene match: 3. The CDR3 sequence is CASSTLAGATDTQYF. The CDR3 bases are TGTGCCAGCAGCACACTAGCGGGAGCCACAGATACGCAGTATTTT. Complete variable domain (other parts from reference TRBV7-2 and TRBJ2-3): GAGVSQSPSNKVTEKGKDVELRCDPISGHTALYWYRQSLGQGLEFLIYFQGNSAPDKSGLPSDRFSAERTGGSVSTLTIQRTQQEDSAVYLCASSTLAGATDTQYFGPGTRLTVL.

J is TRBJ2-1 and V is TRBV29-1; D gene uncertain. The CDR3 length is 13 residues. V was trimmed by 0 bases and J by 3 bases, leaving 6 bases between them. CDR1 SQVTM and CDR2 ANQGSEA come from the germline V gene. CDR3 sequence reads: CSVEDSVYNEQFF. For the CDR3, the DNA is TGCAGCGTTGAAGACAGCGTCTACAATGAGCAGTTCTTC.

The V call is TRBV12-5, the J call TRBJ2-5; no firm D call. CDR3 length: 13 amino acids. Germline V gene lookup returns CDR1 LGHNT and CDR2 FRNRAP. Trimming took 5 bases from V and 0 from J, leaving 7 bases between them. CDR3 sequence: CASGKTNQETQYF. The CDR3 region has the DNA TGTGCTAGTGGTAAGACGAACCAAGAGACCCAGTACTTC.

This clonotype was seen a handful of times. The chain is built from TRBV18 and TRBJ2-5; D is uncertain. Trimming stripped 9 bases from V and 5 bases from J, with 10 bases between. Germline CDR1 and CDR2: KGHSH and LQKENI. This CDR3 is built from 11 residues. The CDR3 DNA reads TGTGCCAGTAGTCCCGAGGAGACCCAGTACTTC. Amino acids: CASSPEETQYF. Supplemented by reference TRBV18 and TRBJ2-5, the full variable domain reads NAGVMQNPRHLVRRRGQEARLRCSPMKGHSHVYWYRQLPEEGLKFMVYLQKENIIDESGMPKERFSAEFPKEGPSILRIQQVVRGDSAAYFCASSPEETQYFGPGTRLLVL.